This T cell receptor (beta chain) was sequenced during a study of blood T cell repertoires in COVID-19. Looking at the study overall: PBMCs, B-cell-depleted T cells, or T cells were the source of the cDNA or gDNA that made up the material.

The CDR3 is 14 residues long. Germline trimming cut 5 bases from V and 4 bases from J; bases unmatched to any gene: 7. Germline loops: CDR1 GTSNPN, CDR2 SVGIG (reference sequence). Assay used: immunoSEQ multiplex PCR; TCRdb lists only in-frame clones, some missing. The data hold 200,000 to 250,000 clones, with around three quarters observed a single time. The chain couples TRBV30 to TRBJ2-5; 10 nucleotides match TRBD1. The sequenced sample was peripheral blood. The sequence came from a woman aged 70 to 79 with acute or convalescent COVID-19. The CDR3, as DNA: TGTGCCTGGTTAGCCGGGACAGGGGCAGAGACCCAGTACTTC. As protein: CAWLAGTGAETQYF.